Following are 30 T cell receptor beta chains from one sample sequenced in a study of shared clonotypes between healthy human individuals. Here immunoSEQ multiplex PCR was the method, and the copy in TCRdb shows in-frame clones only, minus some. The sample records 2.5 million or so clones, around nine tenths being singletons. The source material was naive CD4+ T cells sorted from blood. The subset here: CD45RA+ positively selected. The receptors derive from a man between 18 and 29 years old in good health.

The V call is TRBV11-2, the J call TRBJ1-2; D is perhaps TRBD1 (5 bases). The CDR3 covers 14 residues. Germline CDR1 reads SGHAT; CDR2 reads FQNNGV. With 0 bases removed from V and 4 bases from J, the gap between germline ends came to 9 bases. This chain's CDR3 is CASSLDGAGYGYTF. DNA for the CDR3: TGTGCCAGCAGCTTAGACGGGGCTGGCTATGGCTACACCTTC.

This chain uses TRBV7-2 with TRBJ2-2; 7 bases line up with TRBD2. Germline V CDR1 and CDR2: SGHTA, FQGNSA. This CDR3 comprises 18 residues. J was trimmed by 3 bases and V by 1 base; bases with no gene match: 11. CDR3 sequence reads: CASSLGPELAEYTGELFF. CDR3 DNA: TGTGCCAGCAGCTTAGGACCCGAGCTAGCGGAGTACACCGGGGAGCTGTTTTTT. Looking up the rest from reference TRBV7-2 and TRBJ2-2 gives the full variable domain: GAGVSQSPSNKVTEKGKDVELRCDPISGHTALYWYRQSLGQGLEFLIYFQGNSAPDKSGLPSDRFSAERTGGSVSTLTIQRTQQEDSAVYLCASSLGPELAEYTGELFFGEGSRLTVL.

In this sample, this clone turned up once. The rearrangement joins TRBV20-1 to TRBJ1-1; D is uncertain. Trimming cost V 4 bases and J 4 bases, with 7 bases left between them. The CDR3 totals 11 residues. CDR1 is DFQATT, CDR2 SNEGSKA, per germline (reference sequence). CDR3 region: CSAIPLTEAFF. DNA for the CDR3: TGCAGTGCTATCCCTCTCACTGAAGCTTTCTTT.

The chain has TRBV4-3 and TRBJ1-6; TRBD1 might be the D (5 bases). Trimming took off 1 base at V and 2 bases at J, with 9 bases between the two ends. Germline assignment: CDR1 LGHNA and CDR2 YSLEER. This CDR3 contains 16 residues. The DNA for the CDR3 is TGCGCCAGCAGCCAAGGGAAAGGGGCCTATAATTCACCCCTCCACTTT. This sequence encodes CASSQGKGAYNSPLHF.

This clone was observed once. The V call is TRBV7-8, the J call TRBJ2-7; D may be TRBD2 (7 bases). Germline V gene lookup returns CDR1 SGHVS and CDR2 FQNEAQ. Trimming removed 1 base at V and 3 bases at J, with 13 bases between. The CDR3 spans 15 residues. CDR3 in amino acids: CASSLGSGGVYEQYF. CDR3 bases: TGTGCCAGCAGCTTAGGATCGGGGGGCGTCTACGAGCAGTACTTC.

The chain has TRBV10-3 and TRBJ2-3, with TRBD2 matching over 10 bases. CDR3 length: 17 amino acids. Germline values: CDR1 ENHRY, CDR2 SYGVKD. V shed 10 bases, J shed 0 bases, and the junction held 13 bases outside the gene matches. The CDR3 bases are TGTGCCAGCTCAGCTCTTCGGACTAGCGGTAGCACAGATACGCAGTATTTT. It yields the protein CASSALRTSGSTDTQYF.

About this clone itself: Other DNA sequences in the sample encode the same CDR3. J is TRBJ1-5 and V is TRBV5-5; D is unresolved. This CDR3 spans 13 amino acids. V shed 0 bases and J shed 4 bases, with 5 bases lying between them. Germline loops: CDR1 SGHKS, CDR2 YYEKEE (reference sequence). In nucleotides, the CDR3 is TGTGCCAGCAGCTTGGCCGGGAATCAGCCCCAGCATTTT. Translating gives CASSLAGNQPQHF.

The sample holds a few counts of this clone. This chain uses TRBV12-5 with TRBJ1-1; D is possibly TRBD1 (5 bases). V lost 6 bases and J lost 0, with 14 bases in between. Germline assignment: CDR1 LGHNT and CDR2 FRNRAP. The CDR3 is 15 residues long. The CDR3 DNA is TGTGCTAGTGGGAGGGGTACAGATATGAACACTGAAGCTTTCTTT. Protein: CASGRGTDMNTEAFF.

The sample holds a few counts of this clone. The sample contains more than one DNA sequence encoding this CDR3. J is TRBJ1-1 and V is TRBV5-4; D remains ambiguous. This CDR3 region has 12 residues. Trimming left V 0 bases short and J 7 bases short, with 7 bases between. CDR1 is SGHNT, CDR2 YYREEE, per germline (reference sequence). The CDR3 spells CASSLESGEAFF. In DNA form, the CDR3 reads TGTGCCAGCAGCTTGGAGTCGGGTGAAGCTTTCTTT.

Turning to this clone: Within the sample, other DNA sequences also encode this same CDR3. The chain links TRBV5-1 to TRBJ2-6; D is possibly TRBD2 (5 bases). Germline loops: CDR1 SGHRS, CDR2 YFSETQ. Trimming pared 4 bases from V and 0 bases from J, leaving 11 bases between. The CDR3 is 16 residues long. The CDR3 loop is CASSLDGLSGANVLTF. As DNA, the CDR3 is TGCGCCAGCAGCCTAGACGGACTCTCTGGGGCCAACGTCCTGACTTTC.

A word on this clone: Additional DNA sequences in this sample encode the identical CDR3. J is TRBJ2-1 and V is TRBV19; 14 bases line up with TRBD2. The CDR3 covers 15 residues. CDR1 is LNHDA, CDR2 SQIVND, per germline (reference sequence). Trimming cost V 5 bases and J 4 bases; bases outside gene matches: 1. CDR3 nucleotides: TGTGCCAGTAGTCGGACTAGCGGGAGGTACAATGAGCAGTTCTTC. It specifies CASSRTSGRYNEQFF.

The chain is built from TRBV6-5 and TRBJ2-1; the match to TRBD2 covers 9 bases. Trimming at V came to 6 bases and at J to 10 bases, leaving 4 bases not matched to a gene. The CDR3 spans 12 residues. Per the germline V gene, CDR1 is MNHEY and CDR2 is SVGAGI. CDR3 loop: CASSNSGGEQFF. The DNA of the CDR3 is TGTGCCAGCAGCAATAGCGGGGGAGAGCAGTTCTTC.

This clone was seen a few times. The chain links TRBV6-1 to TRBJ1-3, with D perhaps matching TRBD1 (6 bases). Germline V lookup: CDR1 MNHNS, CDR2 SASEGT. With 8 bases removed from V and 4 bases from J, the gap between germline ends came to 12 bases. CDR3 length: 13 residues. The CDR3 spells CASSGANGNTIYF. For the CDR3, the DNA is TGTGCCAGCTCAGGGGCAAACGGAAACACCATATATTTT.

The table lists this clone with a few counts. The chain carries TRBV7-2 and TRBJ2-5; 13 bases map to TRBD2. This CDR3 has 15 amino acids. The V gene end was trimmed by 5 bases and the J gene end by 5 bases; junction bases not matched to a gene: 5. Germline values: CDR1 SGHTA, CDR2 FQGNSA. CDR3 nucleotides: TGTGCCAGCAGCCGCGGACTAGCGGGAGCGGAGACCCAGTACTTC. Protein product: CASSRGLAGAETQYF.

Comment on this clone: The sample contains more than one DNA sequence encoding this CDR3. CDR3 region: CASSPQGTGNSPLHF. In DNA form, the CDR3 reads TGTGCCAGCAGTCCACAGGGGACGGGGAATTCACCCCTCCACTTT. V and J are TRBV2 and TRBJ1-6; 7 bases match TRBD1. This CDR3 spans 15 amino acids. Trimming cost V 5 bases and J 7 bases; bases outside gene matches: 8. Germline V lookup: CDR1 SNHLY, CDR2 FYNNEI.

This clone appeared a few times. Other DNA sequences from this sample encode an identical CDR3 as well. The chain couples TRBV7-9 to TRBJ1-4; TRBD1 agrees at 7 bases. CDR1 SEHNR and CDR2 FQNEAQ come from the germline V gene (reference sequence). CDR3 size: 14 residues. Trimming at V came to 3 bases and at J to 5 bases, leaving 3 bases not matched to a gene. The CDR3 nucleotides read TGTGCCAGCAGCTTGACAGGGACAAATGAAAAACTGTTTTTT. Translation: CASSLTGTNEKLFF.

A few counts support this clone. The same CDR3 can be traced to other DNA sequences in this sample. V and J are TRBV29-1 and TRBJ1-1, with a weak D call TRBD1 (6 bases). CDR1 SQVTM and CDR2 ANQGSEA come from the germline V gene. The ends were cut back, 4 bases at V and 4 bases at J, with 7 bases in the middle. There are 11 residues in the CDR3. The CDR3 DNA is TGCAGCGTTGTCAGGGGCACTGAAGCTTTCTTT. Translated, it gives CSVVRGTEAFF.

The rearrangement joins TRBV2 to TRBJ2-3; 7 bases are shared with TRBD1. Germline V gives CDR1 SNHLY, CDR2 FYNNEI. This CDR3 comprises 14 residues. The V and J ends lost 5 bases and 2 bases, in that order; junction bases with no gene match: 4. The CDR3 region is CASSKGQYTDTQYF. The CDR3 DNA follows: TGTGCCAGCAGTAAGGGACAGTACACAGATACGCAGTATTTT.

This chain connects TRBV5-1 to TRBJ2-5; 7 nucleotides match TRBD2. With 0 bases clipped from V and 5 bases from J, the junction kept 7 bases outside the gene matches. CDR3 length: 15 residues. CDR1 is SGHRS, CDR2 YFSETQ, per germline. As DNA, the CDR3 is TGCGCCAGCAGCTTGGATCCAGGGAGGGCGGAGACCCAGTACTTC. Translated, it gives CASSLDPGRAETQYF.

The CDR3 region is CASTRASGGRGNEQFF. CDR3 nucleotide sequence: TGTGCCAGCACCCGTGCCAGCGGGGGCAGGGGCAATGAGCAGTTCTTC. V is TRBV28 and J is TRBJ2-1, with 8 bases lining up with TRBD2. Germline CDR1 MDHEN, CDR2 SYDVKM. This CDR3 has 16 amino acids. The ends lost 7 bases at V and 6 bases at J; junction bases unmatched: 14.

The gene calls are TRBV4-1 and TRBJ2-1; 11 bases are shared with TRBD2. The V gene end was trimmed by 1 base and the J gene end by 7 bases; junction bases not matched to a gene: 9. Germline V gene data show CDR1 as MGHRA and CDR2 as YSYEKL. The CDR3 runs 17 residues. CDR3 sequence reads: CASSQAQLTSGNNEQFF. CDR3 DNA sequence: TGCGCCAGCAGCCAAGCCCAGTTGACTAGCGGGAATAATGAGCAGTTCTTC.

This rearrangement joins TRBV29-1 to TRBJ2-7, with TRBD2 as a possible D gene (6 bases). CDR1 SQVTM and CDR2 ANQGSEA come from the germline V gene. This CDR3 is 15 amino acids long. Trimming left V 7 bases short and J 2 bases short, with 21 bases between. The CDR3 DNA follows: TGCAGCGCAACTAAACGACTAGTATCAACCTACGAGCAGTACTTC. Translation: CSATKRLVSTYEQYF.

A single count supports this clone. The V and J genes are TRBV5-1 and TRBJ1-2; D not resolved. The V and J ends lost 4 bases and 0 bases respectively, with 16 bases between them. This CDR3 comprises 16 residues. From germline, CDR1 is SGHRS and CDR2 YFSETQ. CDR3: CASSLAAPYSNYGYTF. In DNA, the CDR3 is TGCGCCAGCAGCCTGGCGGCACCTTATTCTAACTATGGCTACACCTTC.

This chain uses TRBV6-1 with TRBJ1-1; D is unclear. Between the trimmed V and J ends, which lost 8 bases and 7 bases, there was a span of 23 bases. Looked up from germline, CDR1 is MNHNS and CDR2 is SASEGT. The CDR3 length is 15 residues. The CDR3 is CASGEPQRAPFEAFF. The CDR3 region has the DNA TGTGCCAGCGGCGAGCCCCAGAGAGCACCATTTGAAGCTTTCTTT.

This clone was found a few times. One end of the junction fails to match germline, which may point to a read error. Here the CDR3 DNA reads TGTGCCAGCAGCGAAGAAGGGTTTAACTATGGCTACACCTTC. Its protein is CASSEEGFNYGYTF. The chain is built from TRBV2 and TRBJ1-2; no reliable D call. Germline V gives CDR1 SNHLY, CDR2 FYNNEI. This CDR3 spans 14 amino acids.

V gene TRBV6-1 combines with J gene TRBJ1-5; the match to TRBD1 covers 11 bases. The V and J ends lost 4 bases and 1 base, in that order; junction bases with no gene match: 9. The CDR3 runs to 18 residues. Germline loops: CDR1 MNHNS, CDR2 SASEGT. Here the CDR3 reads CASSGPGQGVWSNQPQHF. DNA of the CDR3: TGTGCCAGCAGTGGGCCGGGACAGGGGGTGTGGAGCAATCAGCCCCAGCATTTT.

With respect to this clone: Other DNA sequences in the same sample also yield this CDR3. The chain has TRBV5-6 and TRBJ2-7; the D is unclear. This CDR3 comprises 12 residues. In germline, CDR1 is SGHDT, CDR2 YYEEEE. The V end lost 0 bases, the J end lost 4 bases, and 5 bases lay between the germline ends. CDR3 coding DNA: TGTGCCAGCAGCTTGGGACTTTACGAGCAGTACTTC. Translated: CASSLGLYEQYF.

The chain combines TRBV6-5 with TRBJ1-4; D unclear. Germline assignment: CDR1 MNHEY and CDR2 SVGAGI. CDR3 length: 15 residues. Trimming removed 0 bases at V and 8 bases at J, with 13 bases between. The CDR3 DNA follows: TGTGCCAGCAGTTACTCCCGACACGCAAACGAAAAACTGTTTTTT. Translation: CASSYSRHANEKLFF.

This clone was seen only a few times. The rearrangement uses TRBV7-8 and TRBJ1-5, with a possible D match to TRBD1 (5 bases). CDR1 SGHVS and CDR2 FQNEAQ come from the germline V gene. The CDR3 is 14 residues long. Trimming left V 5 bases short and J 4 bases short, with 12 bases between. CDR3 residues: CASSARDGNQPQHF. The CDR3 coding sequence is TGTGCCAGCAGCGCCCGGGACGGAAATCAGCCCCAGCATTTT.

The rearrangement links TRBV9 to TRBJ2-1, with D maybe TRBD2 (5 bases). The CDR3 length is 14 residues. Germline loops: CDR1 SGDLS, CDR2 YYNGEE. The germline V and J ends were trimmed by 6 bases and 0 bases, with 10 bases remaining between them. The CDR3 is CASTPGSSYNEQFF. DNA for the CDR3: TGTGCCAGCACTCCTGGGAGCTCCTACAATGAGCAGTTCTTC.